This passage covers 19 T cell receptor beta chains from one sample sequenced in a study of shared clonotypes between healthy human individuals. This table comes from immunoSEQ multiplex PCR, and its TCRdb copy is limited to in-frame clones, with some not included. The sample yields 650,000 to 700,000 clones, about 90% seen once. The sample consisted of memory CD8+ T cells from PBMCs. The subset here: CD45RO+ cells pooled with CCR7-negative TemRA cells. The receptors here all came from a young man in good health. Some clones in this sample may be carry-over from other donors' samples.

The chain uses TRBV9 and TRBJ2-3; tentatively, D is TRBD1 (6 bases). The CDR3 runs to 15 residues. Germline values: CDR1 SGDLS, CDR2 YYNGEE. V gave up 3 bases and J gave up 0 bases, with 11 bases separating them. The CDR3 DNA reads as TGTGCCAGCAGCGACGGTGGGGGCAGCACAGATACGCAGTATTTT. It specifies CASSDGGGSTDTQYF.

The table lists this clone with a count of one. The chain joins TRBV10-3 to TRBJ1-1; no firm D call. Germline CDR1 ENHRY, CDR2 SYGVKD. Trimming took off 3 bases at V and 11 bases at J, with 13 bases between the two ends. This CDR3 comprises 12 residues. The CDR3 region is CAISDAGPRAFF. CDR3 nucleotide sequence: TGTGCCATCAGTGACGCAGGCCCCAGGGCTTTCTTT.

The gene calls are TRBV7-2 and TRBJ2-7, with 8 nucleotides matching TRBD1. Germline assignment: CDR1 SGHTA and CDR2 FQGNSA. J was trimmed by 5 bases and V by 7 bases; bases with no gene match: 7. The CDR3 extends over 13 amino acids. CDR3 in DNA: TGTGCCAGCAACACAGGGGGGTCACACGAGCAGTACTTC. Translation: CASNTGGSHEQYF.

The chain links TRBV9 to TRBJ2-7, with TRBD2 as a possible D gene (6 bases). Germline-derived CDR1 and CDR2 are SGDLS and YYNGEE. Between the trimmed V and J ends, which lost 4 bases and 3 bases, there was a span of 17 bases. The CDR3 runs 15 residues. The CDR3 DNA follows: TGTGCCAGCAGCCCCAGACCTAGCGAGAACTACGAGCAGTACTTC. This translates into CASSPRPSENYEQYF.

The chain uses TRBV27 and TRBJ2-1; 13 bases fit TRBD2. The V segment lost 4 bases and the J segment 4 bases; nucleotides outside the gene matches: 4. CDR3 length: 16 residues. Germline V gene data show CDR1 as MNHEY and CDR2 as SMNVEV (reference sequence). The CDR3 loop is CASSSGTSGTYNEQFF. In DNA form, the CDR3 reads TGTGCCAGCAGTTCCGGGACTAGCGGGACTTACAATGAGCAGTTCTTC.

The chain is built from TRBV19 and TRBJ2-1; 12 nucleotides match TRBD2. The CDR3 loop spans 16 amino acids. J was trimmed by 4 bases and V by 3 bases; bases with no gene match: 4. The germline V gene encodes CDR1 LNHDA and CDR2 SQIVND (reference sequence). DNA of the CDR3: TGTGCCAGTAGTATCGCTAGCGGGAGGGCTTACAATGAGCAGTTCTTC. It codes for CASSIASGRAYNEQFF. Looking up the rest from reference TRBV19 and TRBJ2-1 gives the full variable domain: DGGITQSPKYLFRKEGQNVTLSCEQNLNHDAMYWYRQDPGQGLRLIYYSQIVNDFQKGDIAEGYSVSREKKESFPLTVTSAQKNPTAFYLCASSIASGRAYNEQFFGPGTRLTVL.

The rearrangement joins TRBV9 to TRBJ1-2; D perhaps matches TRBD1 (6 bases). The V and J ends lost 3 bases and 4 bases respectively, with 10 bases between them. Germline assignment: CDR1 SGDLS and CDR2 YYNGEE. This CDR3 has 13 amino acids. In DNA, the CDR3 is TGTGCCAGCAGCGAGGACAGTTTCTATGGCTACACCTTC. It codes for CASSEDSFYGYTF.

This chain joins TRBV6-5 and TRBJ2-1; no clear D. CDR1 is MNHEY, CDR2 SVGAGI, per germline. The length of the CDR3 is 14 residues. V was clipped by 6 bases and J by 2 bases, with 11 bases between them. The chain's CDR3 is CASRTDRTYNEQFF. The DNA for the CDR3 is TGTGCCAGCAGAACCGATAGAACCTACAATGAGCAGTTCTTC.

In DNA form, the CDR3 reads TGTGCCTGGAGTGTTAGCGGGAGCACCGAGCAGTACTTC. Translated: CAWSVSGSTEQYF. The rearrangement links TRBV30 to TRBJ2-7; 9 bases align to TRBD2. Germline-derived CDR1 and CDR2 are GTSNPN and SVGIG (reference sequence). The CDR3 has 13 residues. The ends lost 0 bases at V and 6 bases at J; junction bases unmatched: 3.

CDR3 DNA: TGTGCCACCAGCAGTTTATTTATCCGGGGGACGGTGCACACTGAAGCTTTCTTT. This codes for CATSSLFIRGTVHTEAFF. The chain joins TRBV15 to TRBJ1-1; D might be TRBD1 (5 bases). The germline CDR1 and CDR2 sequences are LNHNV and YYDKDF (reference sequence). The length of the CDR3 is 18 residues. Trimming pared 3 bases from V and 3 bases from J, leaving 23 bases between.

This clone was counted between two and nine times. For the CDR3, the DNA is TGTGCCAGCAGCCAAGCCCTCCCTAGCGGTCAGGACACCGGGGAGCTGTTTTTT. It translates to CASSQALPSGQDTGELFF. The chain uses TRBV4-2 and TRBJ2-2, with 7 bases that match TRBD2. V was pared by 1 base and J by 3 bases, with 11 bases of the junction left unmatched. The CDR3 covers 18 residues. CDR1 is LGHNA, CDR2 YNFKEQ, per germline.

The chain links TRBV11-2 to TRBJ2-7, with unresolved D. CDR1 and CDR2 from the germline V gene are SGHAT and FQNNGV. The length of the CDR3 is 15 residues. Trimming cost V 0 bases and J 3 bases, with 12 bases left between them. CDR3 in DNA: TGTGCCAGCAGCTTAGAAAGGAGACTTTACTACGAGCAGTACTTC. Protein: CASSLERRLYYEQYF.

This chain connects TRBV9 to TRBJ2-1; 10 nucleotides align to TRBD2. The CDR3 runs to 15 residues. Losses at the gene ends were 4 bases for V and 6 bases for J; bases not matched to a gene: 7. The germline gives CDR1 SGDLS, CDR2 YYNGEE. The CDR3 DNA reads as TGTGCCAGCAGCCCTCATAGCGGGAGGAGCAATGAGCAGTTCTTC. This gives the protein CASSPHSGRSNEQFF.

V gene TRBV5-5 combines with J gene TRBJ2-7; a weak D match, TRBD2 (5 bases). The germline V and J ends were trimmed by 0 bases and 9 bases, with 28 bases remaining between them. The germline CDR1 and CDR2 sequences are SGHKS and YYEKEE (reference sequence). This CDR3 has 18 residues. CDR3 bases: TGTGCCAGCAGCTTGGGGGGAGATTCTGTTTTCTCGTGGGGAACGCAGTACTTC. This gives the protein CASSLGGDSVFSWGTQYF.

The chain recombines TRBV28 with TRBJ1-4, with 7 bases identical to TRBD1. The V gene's germline CDR1 is MDHEN and CDR2 SYDVKM. Trimming removed 5 bases from V and 1 base from J; junction bases left unmatched: 4. The CDR3 loop spans 15 amino acids. The CDR3 reads CASSLRQGTNEKLFF. The CDR3 coding sequence is TGTGCCAGCAGTCTCCGACAGGGAACTAATGAAAAACTGTTTTTT.

The CDR3 is CASSLGHNNEQFF. In nucleotides, the CDR3 is TGTGCCAGCAGCTTGGGACACAACAATGAGCAGTTCTTC. The chain recombines TRBV13 with TRBJ2-1; tentative D call: TRBD1 (6 bases). Germline V gene lookup returns CDR1 PRHDT and CDR2 FYEKMQ (reference sequence). The CDR3 extends over 13 amino acids. Trimming took 3 bases from V and 5 from J, leaving 8 bases between them.

The chain combines TRBV28 with TRBJ1-1, with D unresolved. V lost 7 bases and J lost 1, with 7 bases in between. Germline V lookup: CDR1 MDHEN, CDR2 SYDVKM. This CDR3 spans 12 amino acids. Here the CDR3 reads CASNERNTEAFF. DNA of the CDR3: TGTGCCAGCAACGAGAGGAACACTGAAGCTTTCTTT.

The chain joins TRBV4-3 to TRBJ2-7; 9 bases agree with TRBD1. This CDR3 region has 15 residues. V lost 4 bases, J lost 5 bases, and 9 bases stayed unmatched. Germline CDR1 and CDR2: LGHNA and YSLEER. As DNA, the CDR3 is TGCGCCAGCAGCCCTGGGTCCGGGACAGGGCACGAGCAGTACTTC. It is translated as CASSPGSGTGHEQYF.

The V gene is TRBV27, the J gene TRBJ1-5; 7 nucleotides agree with TRBD1. CDR3 length: 16 residues. V shed 2 bases, J shed 3 bases, and the junction held 7 bases outside the gene matches. Germline V CDR1 and CDR2: MNHEY, SMNVEV (reference sequence). The CDR3 sequence is CASSLSRDSYNQPQHF. Here the CDR3 DNA reads TGTGCCAGCAGTTTAAGCCGGGACAGCTACAATCAGCCCCAGCATTTT.